The clone carrying this T cell receptor beta chain was seen just once. The sample comes from a study of blood T cell repertoires in COVID-19. Study-wide background: Whether acute or convalescent, the COVID-19 samples came from the United States, Italy and Spain. Sample material is recorded as cDNA or gDNA derived from T cells, B-cell-depleted T cells, or PBMCs.

This CDR3 is built from 18 residues. Germline V CDR1 and CDR2: SGHRS, YFSETQ. V lost 4 bases to trimming and J lost 3 bases, with 24 bases between them. Authors' processing steps: Reference gene primer amplification yielded estimated nucleated cell counts. Assay used: immunoSEQ multiplex PCR; TCRdb lists only in-frame clones, some missing. For V, J and clone size, that table is used; D and trimming come from the DNA. Of some 100,000 clones listed, roughly 80% are singletons. V usage is TRBV5-1 and J usage is TRBJ2-3; the D gene is possibly TRBD1 (5 bases). The TCR comes from a woman aged 55 to 70 with acute or convalescent COVID-19. The sequenced sample was peripheral blood. The CDR3 region is CASSAPTQGRPTTDTQYF. Written as DNA, the CDR3 is TGCGCCAGCAGCGCGCCCACTCAGGGAAGGCCCACAACAGATACGCAGTATTTT.